These 2 T cell receptor beta chains were sequenced from one sample in a study of blood T cell repertoires in COVID-19. This table comes from immunoSEQ multiplex PCR, and its TCRdb copy is limited to in-frame clones, with some not included. The sample consists of about 39,000 clones, around 84% of them appearing once. Input material: peripheral blood. Source of these receptors: a man over 45 with active or convalescent COVID-19.

With respect to this clone: At one boundary the junction diverges from the germline segment, which might be a read error. The sample has other DNA sequences that encode this CDR3 too. The chain joins TRBV25-1 to TRBJ2-6; D is possibly TRBD1 (5 bases). Per germline, CDR1 MGHDK and CDR2 SYGVNS. This CDR3 is built from 13 residues. In DNA, the CDR3 is TGTGCCAGCAGGGAGACTGGGGCCAACGTCCTGACTTTT. Protein: CASRETGANVLTF.

The chain recombines TRBV10-3 with TRBJ1-1, with no clear D. Trimming removed 4 bases from V and 1 base from J, with 4 bases in between. This CDR3 is built from 12 residues. Germline CDR1 and CDR2: ENHRY and SYGVKD. The chain's CDR3 is CAISVQNTEAFF. CDR3 coding DNA: TGTGCCATCAGTGTCCAGAACACTGAAGCTTTCTTT.